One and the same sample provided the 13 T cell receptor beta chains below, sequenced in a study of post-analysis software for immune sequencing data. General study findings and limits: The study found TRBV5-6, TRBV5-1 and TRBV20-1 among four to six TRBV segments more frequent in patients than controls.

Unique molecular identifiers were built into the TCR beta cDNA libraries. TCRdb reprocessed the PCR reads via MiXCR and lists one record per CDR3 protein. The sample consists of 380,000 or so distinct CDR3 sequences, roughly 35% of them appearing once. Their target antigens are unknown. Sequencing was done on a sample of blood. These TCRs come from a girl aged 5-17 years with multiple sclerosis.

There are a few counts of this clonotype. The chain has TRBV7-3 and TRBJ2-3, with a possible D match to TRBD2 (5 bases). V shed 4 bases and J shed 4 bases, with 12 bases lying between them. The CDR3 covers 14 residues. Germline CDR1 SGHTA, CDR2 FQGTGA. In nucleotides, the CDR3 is TGTGCCAGCAGCTCAATCGGACTTTCAGATACGCAGTATTTT. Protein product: CASSSIGLSDTQYF. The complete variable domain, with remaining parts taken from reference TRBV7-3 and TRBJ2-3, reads GAGVSQTPSNKVTEKGKYVELRCDPISGHTALYWYRQSLGQGPEFLIYFQGTGAADDSGLPNDRFFAVRPEGSVSTLKIQRTERGDSAVYLCASSSIGLSDTQYFGPGTRLTVL.

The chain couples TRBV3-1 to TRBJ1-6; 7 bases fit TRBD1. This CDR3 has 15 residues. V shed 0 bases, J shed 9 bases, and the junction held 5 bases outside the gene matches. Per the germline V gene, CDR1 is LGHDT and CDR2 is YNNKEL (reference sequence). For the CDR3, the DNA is TGTGCCAGCAGCCAAGATTGGAACAGGGGTTCACCCCTCCACTTT. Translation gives CASSQDWNRGSPLHF.

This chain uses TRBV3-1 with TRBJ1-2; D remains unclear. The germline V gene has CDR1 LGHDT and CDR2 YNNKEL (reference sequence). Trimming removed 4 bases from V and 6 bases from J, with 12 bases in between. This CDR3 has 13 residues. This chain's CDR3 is CASSPGNLHGYTF. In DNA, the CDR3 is TGTGCCAGCAGCCCGGGGAACTTACATGGCTACACCTTC.

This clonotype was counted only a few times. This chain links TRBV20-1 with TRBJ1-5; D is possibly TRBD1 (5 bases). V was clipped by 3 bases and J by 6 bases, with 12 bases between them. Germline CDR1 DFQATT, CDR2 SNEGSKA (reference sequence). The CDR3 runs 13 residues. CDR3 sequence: CSASGRGVQPQHF. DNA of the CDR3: TGCAGTGCTAGCGGCAGAGGGGTTCAGCCCCAGCATTTT.

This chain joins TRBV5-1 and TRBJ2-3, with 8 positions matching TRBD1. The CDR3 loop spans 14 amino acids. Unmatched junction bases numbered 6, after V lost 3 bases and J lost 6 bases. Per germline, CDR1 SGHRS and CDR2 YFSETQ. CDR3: CASSSDRAWDTQYF. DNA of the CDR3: TGCGCCAGCAGCTCGGACAGGGCATGGGATACGCAGTATTTT.

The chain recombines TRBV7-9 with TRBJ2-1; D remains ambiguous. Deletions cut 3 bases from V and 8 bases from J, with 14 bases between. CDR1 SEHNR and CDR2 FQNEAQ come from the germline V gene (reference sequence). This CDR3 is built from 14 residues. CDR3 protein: CASSLGQAPHEQFF. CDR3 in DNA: TGTGCCAGCAGCTTGGGCCAGGCTCCCCATGAGCAGTTCTTC.

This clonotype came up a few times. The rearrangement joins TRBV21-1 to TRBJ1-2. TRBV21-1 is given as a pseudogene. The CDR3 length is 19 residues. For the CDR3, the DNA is TGTGCCAGCAGCAAAGCGCTTTTGAATTTAGCGGGACCTAACTATGGCTACACCTTC. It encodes CASSKALLNLAGPNYGYTF.

Here the CDR3 reads CATSPRFRKGGDNYGYTF. CDR3 DNA: TGTGCCACCAGCCCCCGCTTTAGAAAGGGGGGGGATAACTATGGCTACACCTTC. The chain employs TRBV15 and TRBJ1-2; D might be TRBD1 (6 bases). The germline CDR1 and CDR2 sequences are LNHNV and YYDKDF (reference sequence). V dropped 5 bases and J dropped 1 base, with 23 bases sitting between them. This CDR3 has 18 amino acids.

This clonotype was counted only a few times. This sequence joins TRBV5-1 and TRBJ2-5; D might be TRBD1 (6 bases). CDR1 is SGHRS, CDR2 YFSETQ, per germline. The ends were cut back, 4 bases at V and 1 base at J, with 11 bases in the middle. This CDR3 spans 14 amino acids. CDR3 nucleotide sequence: TGCGCCAGCAGCACGAGACAGGCCCAAGAGACCCAGTACTTC. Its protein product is CASSTRQAQETQYF.

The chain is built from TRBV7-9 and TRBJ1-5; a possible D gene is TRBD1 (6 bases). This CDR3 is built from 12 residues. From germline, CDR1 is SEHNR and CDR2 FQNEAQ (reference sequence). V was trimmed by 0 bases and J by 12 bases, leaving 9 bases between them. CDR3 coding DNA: TGTGCCAGCAGCTTAGCGGGGGGCCTCCAGCATTTT. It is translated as CASSLAGGLQHF. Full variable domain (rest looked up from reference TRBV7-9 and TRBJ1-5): DTGVSQNPRHKITKRGQNVTFRCDPISEHNRLYWYRQTLGQGPEFLTYFQNEAQLEKSRLLSDRFSAERPKGSFSTLEIQRTEQGDSAMYLCASSLAGGLQHFGDGTRLSIL.

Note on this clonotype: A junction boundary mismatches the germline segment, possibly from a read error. CDR3 region: CASSLVGSETQCF. CDR3 coding DNA: TGCGCCAGCAGCTTAGTAGGTTCAGAGACCCAGTGCTTC. J is TRBJ2-5 and V is TRBV7-2, with unresolved D. Germline V CDR1 and CDR2: SGHTA, FQGNSA. The CDR3 totals 13 residues.

The CDR3 is CASSFIRGLNQPQHF. Here the CDR3 DNA reads TGTGCCAGCAGTTTCATCCGGGGGCTCAATCAGCCCCAGCATTTT. J is TRBJ1-5 and V is TRBV28, with D possibly being TRBD1 (6 bases). The V end was cut by 3 bases, the J end by 3 bases, with 12 bases between. This CDR3 is 15 amino acids long. Germline values: CDR1 MDHEN, CDR2 SYDVKM. Drawing the rest from reference TRBV28 and TRBJ1-5, the complete variable domain is DVKVTQSSRYLVKRTGEKVFLECVQDMDHENMFWYRQDPGLGLRLIYFSYDVKMKEKGDIPEGYSVSREKKERFSLILESASTNQTSMYLCASSFIRGLNQPQHFGDGTRLSIL.

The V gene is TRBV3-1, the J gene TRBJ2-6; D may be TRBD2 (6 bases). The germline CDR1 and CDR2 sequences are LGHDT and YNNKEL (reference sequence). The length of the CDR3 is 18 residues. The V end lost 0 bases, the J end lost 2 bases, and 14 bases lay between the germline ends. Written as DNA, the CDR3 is TGTGCCAGCAGCCAAGAGGGGCGGGGAAAGACTGGGGCCAACGTCCTGACTTTC. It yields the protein CASSQEGRGKTGANVLTF.